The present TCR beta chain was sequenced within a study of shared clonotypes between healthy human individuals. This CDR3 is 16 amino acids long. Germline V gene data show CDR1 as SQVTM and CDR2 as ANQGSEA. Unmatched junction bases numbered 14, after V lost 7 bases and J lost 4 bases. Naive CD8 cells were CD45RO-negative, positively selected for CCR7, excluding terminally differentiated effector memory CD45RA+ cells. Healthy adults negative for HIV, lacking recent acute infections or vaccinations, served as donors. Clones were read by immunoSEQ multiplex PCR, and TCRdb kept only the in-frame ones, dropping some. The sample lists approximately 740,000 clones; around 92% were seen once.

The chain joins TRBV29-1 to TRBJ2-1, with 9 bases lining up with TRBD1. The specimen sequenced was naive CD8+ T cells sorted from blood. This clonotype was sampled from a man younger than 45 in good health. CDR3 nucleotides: TGCAGCGCCCTTGGGGGAGAACAGGGGGCTTACAATGAGCAGTTCTTC. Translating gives CSALGGEQGAYNEQFF.